This T cell receptor beta chain was captured by sequencing in a study of blood T cell repertoires in COVID-19. Assignment of participants to cohorts was predicated upon participant-reported clinical history. There are 14 residues in the CDR3. CDR1 and CDR2 (germline): MNHEY, SVGAGI. V gave up 10 bases and J gave up 2 bases; unmatched junction bases: 5. This clone is a singleton in its sample. Clones were sequenced by immunoSEQ multiplex PCR, and TCRdb holds only the in-frame ones, with some missing. The table has approximately 140,000 clones, roughly four fifths seen once. Sequencing was carried out using PBMCs or T cells enriched from blood (not recorded which). The V and J genes are TRBV6-5 and TRBJ2-3, with TRBD2 identical over 11 bases. The sequence was collected from a man in his forties with acute COVID-19. The CDR3 is CATSGLADTDTQYF. CDR3 in DNA: TGTGCCACCTCGGGACTAGCGGACACAGATACGCAGTATTTT.